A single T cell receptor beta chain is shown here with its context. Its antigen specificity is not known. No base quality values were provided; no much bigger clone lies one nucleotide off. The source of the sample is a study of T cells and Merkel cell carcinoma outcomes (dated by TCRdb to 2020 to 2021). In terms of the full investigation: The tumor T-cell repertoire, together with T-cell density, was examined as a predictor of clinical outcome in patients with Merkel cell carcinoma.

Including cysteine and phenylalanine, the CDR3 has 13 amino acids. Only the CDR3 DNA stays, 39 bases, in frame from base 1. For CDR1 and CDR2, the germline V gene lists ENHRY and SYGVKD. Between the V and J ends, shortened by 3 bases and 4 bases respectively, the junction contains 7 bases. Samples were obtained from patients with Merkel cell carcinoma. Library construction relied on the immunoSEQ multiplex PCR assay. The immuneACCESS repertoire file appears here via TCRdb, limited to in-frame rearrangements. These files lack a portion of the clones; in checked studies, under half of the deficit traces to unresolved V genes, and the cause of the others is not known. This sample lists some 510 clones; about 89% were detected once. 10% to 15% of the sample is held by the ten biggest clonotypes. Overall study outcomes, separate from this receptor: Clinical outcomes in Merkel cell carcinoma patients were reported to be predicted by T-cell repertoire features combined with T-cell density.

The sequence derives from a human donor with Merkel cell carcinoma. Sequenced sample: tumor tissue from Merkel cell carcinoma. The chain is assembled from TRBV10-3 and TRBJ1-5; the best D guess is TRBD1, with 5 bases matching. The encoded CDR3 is CAISDAGNQPQHF. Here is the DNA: TGTGCCATCAGTGATGCAGGGAATCAGCCCCAGCATTTT.